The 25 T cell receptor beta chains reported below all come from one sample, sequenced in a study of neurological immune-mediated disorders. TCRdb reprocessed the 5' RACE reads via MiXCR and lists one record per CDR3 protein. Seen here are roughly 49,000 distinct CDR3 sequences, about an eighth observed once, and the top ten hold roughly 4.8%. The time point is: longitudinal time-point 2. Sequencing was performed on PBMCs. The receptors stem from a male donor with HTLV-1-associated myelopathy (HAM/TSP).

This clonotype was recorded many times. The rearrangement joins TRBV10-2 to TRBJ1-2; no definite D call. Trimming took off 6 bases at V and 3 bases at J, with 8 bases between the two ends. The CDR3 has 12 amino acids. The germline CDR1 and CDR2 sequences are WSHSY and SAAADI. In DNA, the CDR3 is TGCGCCAGCAGGCGTGACGACTATGGCTACACCTTC. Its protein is CASRRDDYGYTF.

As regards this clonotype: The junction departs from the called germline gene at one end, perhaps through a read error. The CDR3 bases are TGTGCCAGCAGTAACCAACAGGGTACAGATACACAGTATTTT. It encodes CASSNQQGTDTQYF. The chain couples TRBV6-2 or TRBV6-3 to TRBJ2-3, with D perhaps matching TRBD1 (6 bases). Germline loops: CDR1 MNHEY, CDR2 SVGEGT. The CDR3 is 14 amino acids.

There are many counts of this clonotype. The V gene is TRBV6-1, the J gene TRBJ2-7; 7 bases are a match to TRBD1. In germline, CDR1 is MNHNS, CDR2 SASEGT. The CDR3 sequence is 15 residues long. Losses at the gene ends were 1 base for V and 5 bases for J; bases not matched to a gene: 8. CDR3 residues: CASSEETGSLDEQYF. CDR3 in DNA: TGTGCCAGCAGTGAAGAGACAGGGTCCCTGGACGAGCAGTACTTC.

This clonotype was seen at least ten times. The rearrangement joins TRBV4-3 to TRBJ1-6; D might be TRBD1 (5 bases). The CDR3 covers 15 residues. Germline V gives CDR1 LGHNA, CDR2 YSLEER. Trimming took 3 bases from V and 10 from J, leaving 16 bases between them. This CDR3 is CASSQVDNSQSPLHF. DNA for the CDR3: TGCGCCAGCAGCCAGGTGGACAATTCCCAATCACCCCTCCACTTT.

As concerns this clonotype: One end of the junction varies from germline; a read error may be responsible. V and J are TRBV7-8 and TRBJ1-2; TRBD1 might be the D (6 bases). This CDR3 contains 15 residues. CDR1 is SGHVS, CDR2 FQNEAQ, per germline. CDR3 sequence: CASSLSVVGAHGFTF. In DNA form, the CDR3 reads TGTGCCAGCAGCTTATCGGTTGTGGGGGCTCATGGCTTCACCTTC.

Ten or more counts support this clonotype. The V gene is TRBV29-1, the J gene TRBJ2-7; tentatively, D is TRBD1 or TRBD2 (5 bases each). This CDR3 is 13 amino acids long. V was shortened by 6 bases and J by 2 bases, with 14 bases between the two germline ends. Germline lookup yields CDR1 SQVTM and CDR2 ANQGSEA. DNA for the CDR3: TGCAGCGTATGGGACGTGGGGCCCTACGAGCAGTACTTC. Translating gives CSVWDVGPYEQYF.

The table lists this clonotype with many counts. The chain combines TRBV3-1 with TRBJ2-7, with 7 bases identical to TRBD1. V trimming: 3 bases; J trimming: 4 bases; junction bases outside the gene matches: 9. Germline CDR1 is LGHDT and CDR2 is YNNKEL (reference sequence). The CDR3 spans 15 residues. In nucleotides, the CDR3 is TGTGCCAGCAGCCACCCCGGGACAGAGAGTTACGAGCAGTACTTC. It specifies CASSHPGTESYEQYF.

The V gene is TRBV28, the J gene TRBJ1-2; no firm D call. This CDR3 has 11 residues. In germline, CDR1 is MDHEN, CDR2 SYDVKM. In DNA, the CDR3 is TGTGCTGCACGGGAACTCTATGGCTACACCTTC. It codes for CAARELYGYTF.

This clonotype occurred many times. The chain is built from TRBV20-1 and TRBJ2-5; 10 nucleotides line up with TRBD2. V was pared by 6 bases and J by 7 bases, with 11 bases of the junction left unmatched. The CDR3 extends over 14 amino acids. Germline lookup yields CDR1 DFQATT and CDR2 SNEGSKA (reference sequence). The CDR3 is CSAPRTSGTWTQYF. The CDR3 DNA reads TGCAGTGCGCCCCGGACTAGCGGCACTTGGACCCAGTACTTC.

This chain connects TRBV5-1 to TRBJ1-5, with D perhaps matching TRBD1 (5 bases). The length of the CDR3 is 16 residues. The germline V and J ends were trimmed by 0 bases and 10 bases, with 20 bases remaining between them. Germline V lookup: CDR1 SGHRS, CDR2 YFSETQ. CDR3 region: CASSLALRQKPNPQHF. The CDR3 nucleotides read TGCGCCAGCAGCTTGGCCCTCAGACAGAAACCCAATCCCCAGCATTTT.

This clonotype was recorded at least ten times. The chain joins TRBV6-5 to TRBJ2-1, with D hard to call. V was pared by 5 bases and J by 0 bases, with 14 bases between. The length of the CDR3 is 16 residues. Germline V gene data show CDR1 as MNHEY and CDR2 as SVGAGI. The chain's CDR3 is CASSTEWASSYNEQFF. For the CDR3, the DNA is TGTGCCAGCAGTACCGAATGGGCCAGCTCCTACAATGAGCAGTTCTTC.

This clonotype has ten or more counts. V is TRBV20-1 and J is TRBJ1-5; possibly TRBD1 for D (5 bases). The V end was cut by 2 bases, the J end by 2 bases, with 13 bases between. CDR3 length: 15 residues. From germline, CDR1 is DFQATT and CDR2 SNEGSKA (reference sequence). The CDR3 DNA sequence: TGCAGTGCTAGACCACCCGGGGGAGGCAATCAGCCCCAGCATTTT. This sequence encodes CSARPPGGGNQPQHF.

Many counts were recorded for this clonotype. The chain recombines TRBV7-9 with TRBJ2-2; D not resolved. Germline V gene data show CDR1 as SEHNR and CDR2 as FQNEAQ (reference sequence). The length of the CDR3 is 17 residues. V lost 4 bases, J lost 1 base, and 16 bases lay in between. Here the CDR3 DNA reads TGTGCCAGCAGCTCGCCCACGACACTGAAGAACACCGGGGAGCTGTTTTTT. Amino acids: CASSSPTTLKNTGELFF.

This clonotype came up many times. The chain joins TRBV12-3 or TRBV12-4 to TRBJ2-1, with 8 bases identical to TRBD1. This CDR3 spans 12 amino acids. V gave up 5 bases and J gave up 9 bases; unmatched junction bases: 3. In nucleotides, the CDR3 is TGTGCCAGCAGTCAGGGGGCTGTTGAGCAGTTCTTC. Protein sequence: CASSQGAVEQFF.

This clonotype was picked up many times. CDR3 sequence: CASSLASGDNQPQHF. Here the CDR3 DNA reads TGCGCCAGCAGCTTGGCCAGCGGGGATAATCAGCCCCAGCATTTT. V and J are TRBV5-1 and TRBJ1-5; no definite D call. The length of the CDR3 is 15 residues. CDR1 is SGHRS and CDR2 is YFSETQ in the germline V gene. V lost 0 bases to trimming and J lost 4 bases, with 11 bases between them.

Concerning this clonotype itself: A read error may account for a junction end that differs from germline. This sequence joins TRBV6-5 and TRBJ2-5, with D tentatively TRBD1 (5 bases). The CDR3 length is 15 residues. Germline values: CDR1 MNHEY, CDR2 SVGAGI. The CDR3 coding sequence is TGTGCCAGCAGTAAAACTCCAGGGTCACCAGAGAACCAGTACTTC. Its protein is CASSKTPGSPENQYF.

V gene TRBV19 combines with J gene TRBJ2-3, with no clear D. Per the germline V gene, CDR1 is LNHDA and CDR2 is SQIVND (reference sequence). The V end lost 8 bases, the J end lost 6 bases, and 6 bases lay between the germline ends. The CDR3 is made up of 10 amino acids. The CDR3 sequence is CASGFDTQYF. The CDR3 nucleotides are TGTGCCAGTGGGTTTGATACGCAGTATTTT.

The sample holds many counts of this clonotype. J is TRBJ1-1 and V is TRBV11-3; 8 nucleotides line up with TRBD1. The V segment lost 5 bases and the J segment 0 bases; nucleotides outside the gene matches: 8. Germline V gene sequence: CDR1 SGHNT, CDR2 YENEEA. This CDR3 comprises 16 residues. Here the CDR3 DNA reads TGTGCCAGCAGCCCCCGGCTGACAGGGGTGAACACTGAAGCTTTCTTT. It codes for CASSPRLTGVNTEAFF.

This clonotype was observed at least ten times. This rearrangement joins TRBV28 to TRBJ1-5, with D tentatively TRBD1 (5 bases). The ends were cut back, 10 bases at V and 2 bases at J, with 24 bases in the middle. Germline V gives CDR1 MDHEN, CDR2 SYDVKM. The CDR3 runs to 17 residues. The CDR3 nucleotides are TGTGCCACCCTCTCTCTTCCGGGGGGTCGGCGCAATCAGCCCCAGCATTTT. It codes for CATLSLPGGRRNQPQHF.

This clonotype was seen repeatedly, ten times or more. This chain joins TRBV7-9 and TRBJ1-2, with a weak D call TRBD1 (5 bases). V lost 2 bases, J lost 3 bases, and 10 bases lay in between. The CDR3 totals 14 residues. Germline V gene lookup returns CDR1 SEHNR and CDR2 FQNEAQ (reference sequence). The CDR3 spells CASSLNQGDYGYTF. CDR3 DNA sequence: TGTGCCAGCAGCTTAAATCAGGGAGACTATGGCTACACCTTC.

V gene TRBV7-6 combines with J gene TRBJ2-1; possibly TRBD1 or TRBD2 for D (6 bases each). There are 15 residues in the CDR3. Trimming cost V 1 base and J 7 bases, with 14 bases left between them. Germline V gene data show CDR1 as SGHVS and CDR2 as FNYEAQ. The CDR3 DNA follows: TGTGCCAGCAGCTTAGAAGGGGGGCCGTTGAATGAGCAGTTCTTC. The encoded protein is CASSLEGGPLNEQFF.

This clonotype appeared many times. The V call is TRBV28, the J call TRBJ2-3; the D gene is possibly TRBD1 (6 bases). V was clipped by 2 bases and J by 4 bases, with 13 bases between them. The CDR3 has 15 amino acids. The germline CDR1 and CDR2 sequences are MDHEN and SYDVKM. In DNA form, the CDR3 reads TGTGCCAGCAGTTTAGGGCAGGGGAGAGCAGATACGCAGTATTTT. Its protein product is CASSLGQGRADTQYF. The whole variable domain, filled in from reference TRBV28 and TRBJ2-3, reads DVKVTQSSRYLVKRTGEKVFLECVQDMDHENMFWYRQDPGLGLRLIYFSYDVKMKEKGDIPEGYSVSREKKERFSLILESASTNQTSMYLCASSLGQGRADTQYFGPGTRLTVL.

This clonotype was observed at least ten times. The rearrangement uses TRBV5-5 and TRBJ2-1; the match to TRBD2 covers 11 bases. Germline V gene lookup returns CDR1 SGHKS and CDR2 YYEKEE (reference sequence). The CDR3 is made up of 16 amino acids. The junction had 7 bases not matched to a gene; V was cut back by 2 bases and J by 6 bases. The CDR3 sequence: CASSLIAGGVGNEQFF. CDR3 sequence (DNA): TGTGCCAGCAGCTTAATAGCGGGGGGGGTCGGCAATGAGCAGTTCTTC.

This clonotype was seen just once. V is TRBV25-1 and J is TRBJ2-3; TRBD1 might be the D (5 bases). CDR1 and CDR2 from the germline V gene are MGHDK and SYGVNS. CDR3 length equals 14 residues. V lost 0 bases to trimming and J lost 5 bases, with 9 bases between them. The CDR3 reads CASSEYGAVDTQYF. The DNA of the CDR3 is TGTGCCAGCAGTGAATATGGGGCGGTAGATACGCAGTATTTT.

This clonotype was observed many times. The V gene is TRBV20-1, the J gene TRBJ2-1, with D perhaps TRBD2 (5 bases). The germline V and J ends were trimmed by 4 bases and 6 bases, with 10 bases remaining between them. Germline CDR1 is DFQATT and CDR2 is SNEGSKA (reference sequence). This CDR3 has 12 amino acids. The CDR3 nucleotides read TGCAGTGCTATGGGAGTTTCCAATGAGCAGTTCTTC. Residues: CSAMGVSNEQFF.